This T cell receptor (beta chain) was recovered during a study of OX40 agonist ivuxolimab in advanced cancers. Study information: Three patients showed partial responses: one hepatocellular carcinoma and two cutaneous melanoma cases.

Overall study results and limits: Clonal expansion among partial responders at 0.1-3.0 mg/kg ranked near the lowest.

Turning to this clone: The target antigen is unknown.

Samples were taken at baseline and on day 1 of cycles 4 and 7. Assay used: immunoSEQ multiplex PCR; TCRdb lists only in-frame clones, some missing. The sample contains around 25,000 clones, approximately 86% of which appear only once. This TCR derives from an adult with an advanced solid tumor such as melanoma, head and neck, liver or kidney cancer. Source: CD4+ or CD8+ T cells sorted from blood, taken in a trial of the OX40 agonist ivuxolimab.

The DNA of the CDR3 is TGTGCCACCTTTACAGGAAACTATGGCTACACCTTC. Translation: CATFTGNYGYTF. This chain joins TRBV6-4 and TRBJ1-2; tentative D call: TRBD1 (5 bases). CDR1 MRHNA and CDR2 SNTAGT come from the germline V gene. This CDR3 region has 12 residues. Trimming removed 10 bases from V and 2 bases from J, with 11 bases in between.